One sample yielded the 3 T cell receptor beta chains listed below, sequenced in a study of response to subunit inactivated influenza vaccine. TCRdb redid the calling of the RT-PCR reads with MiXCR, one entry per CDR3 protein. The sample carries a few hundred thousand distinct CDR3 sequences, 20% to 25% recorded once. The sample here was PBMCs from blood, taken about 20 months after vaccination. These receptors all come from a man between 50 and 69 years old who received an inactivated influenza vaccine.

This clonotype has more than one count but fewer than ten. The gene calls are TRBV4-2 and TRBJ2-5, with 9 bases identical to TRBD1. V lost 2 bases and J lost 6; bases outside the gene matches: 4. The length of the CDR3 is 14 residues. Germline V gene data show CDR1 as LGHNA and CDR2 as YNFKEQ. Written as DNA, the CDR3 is TGTGCCAGCAGCCAACCGACAGGGGGACAGACCCAGTACTTC. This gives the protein CASSQPTGGQTQYF.

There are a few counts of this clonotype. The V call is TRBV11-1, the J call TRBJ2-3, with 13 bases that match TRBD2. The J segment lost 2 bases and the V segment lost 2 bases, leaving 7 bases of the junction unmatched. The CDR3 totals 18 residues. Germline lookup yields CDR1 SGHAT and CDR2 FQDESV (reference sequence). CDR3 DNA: TGTGCCAGCAGCTTAATAGGACTAGCGGGGGTTATCACAGATACGCAGTATTTT. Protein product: CASSLIGLAGVITDTQYF.

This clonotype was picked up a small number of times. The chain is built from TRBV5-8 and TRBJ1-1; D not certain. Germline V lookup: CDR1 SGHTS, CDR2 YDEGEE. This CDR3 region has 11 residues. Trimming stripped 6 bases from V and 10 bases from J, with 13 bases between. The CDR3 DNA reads TGTGCCAGCACCCTGGGCCTGGGAGCTTTCTTT. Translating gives CASTLGLGAFF.